This entry lists 8 T cell receptor beta chains sequenced from one sample in a study of T cells after yellow fever vaccination. From the 5' RACE reads, TCRdb called clonotypes with MiXCR, one entry per CDR3 protein. Of about 160,000 distinct CDR3 sequences listed, 6.5% to 8.5% are singletons. Sequencing used CD4+ T cells sorted from PBMCs, obtained 4 to 5 days after the first yellow fever vaccination. The receptors here all came from a man between 18 and 35 years old who received the YFV17D yellow fever vaccine.

This clonotype was seen at least ten times. The chain links TRBV4-2 to TRBJ2-2; tentative D call: TRBD1 (5 bases). Germline CDR1 LGHNA, CDR2 YNFKEQ. The V end was cut by 1 base, the J end by 2 bases, with 8 bases between. The CDR3 is made up of 15 amino acids. CDR3 residues: CASSQVQGNTGELFF. The CDR3, as DNA: TGTGCCAGCAGCCAAGTTCAGGGTAACACCGGGGAGCTGTTTTTT.

The chain links TRBV7-9 to TRBJ2-2, with 14 bases lining up with TRBD2. From germline, CDR1 is SEHNR and CDR2 FQNEAQ (reference sequence). J was trimmed by 5 bases and V by 5 bases; bases with no gene match: 4. CDR3 length: 16 amino acids. CDR3 in DNA: TGTGCCAGCAGCCCGGGACTAGCGGGGGTTACCGGGGAGCTGTTTTTT. Protein product: CASSPGLAGVTGELFF.

For this clonotype: A much larger clone sits a single nucleotide away, making a read error possible. The V and J genes are TRBV7-2 and TRBJ2-5, with D maybe TRBD2 (6 bases). The CDR3 totals 14 residues. Germline V gene data show CDR1 as SGHTA and CDR2 as FQGNSA. The CDR3 region is CASSLAGLRENQYF. Written as DNA, the CDR3 is TGTGCCAGCAGCTTAGCAGGGCTCCGGGAGAACCAGTACTTC.

This clonotype has ten or more counts. This sequence joins TRBV20-1 and TRBJ2-3; D remains unclear. The CDR3 has 13 amino acids. V lost 3 bases to trimming and J lost 2 bases, with 9 bases between them. Germline CDR1 and CDR2: DFQATT and SNEGSKA (reference sequence). In DNA, the CDR3 is TGCAGTGCTAGCGGCAGCAACACAGATACGCAGTATTTT. It yields the protein CSASGSNTDTQYF.

This clonotype was seen many times. The V call is TRBV5-1, the J call TRBJ2-3; TRBD2 matches at 9 bases. The CDR3 covers 15 residues. The germline V gene has CDR1 SGHRS and CDR2 YFSETQ. With 4 bases clipped from V and 0 bases from J, the junction kept 3 bases outside the gene matches. In DNA form, the CDR3 reads TGCGCCAGCAGCACGACTAGCGGTAGCACAGATACGCAGTATTTT. Its protein is CASSTTSGSTDTQYF.

J is TRBJ1-5 and V is TRBV10-3; D perhaps matches TRBD1 (5 bases). This CDR3 contains 15 residues. V was pared by 2 bases and J by 6 bases, with 14 bases between. CDR1 and CDR2 from the germline V gene are ENHRY and SYGVKD. In DNA, the CDR3 is TGTGCCATCAGTGAGGCCCAGGGTCAGGGTCAGCCCCAGCATTTT. This encodes CAISEAQGQGQPQHF.

This clonotype was counted ten times or more. The V call is TRBV20-1, the J call TRBJ2-3, with D perhaps matching TRBD1 (6 bases). The CDR3 is 13 residues long. Trimming removed 8 bases at V and 1 base at J, with 13 bases between. CDR1 is DFQATT, CDR2 SNEGSKA, per germline (reference sequence). The CDR3 spells CSPLKGGTDTQYF. CDR3 DNA sequence: TGCAGTCCCTTGAAGGGGGGCACAGATACGCAGTATTTT.

This clonotype was counted ten times or more. J is TRBJ1-1 and V is TRBV7-9; D is possibly TRBD1 (5 bases). This CDR3 region has 15 residues. Germline CDR1 is SEHNR and CDR2 is FQNEAQ (reference sequence). V shed 5 bases and J shed 11 bases, with 24 bases lying between them. This CDR3 reads CASSPPGSFFVEAFF. In DNA, the CDR3 is TGTGCCAGCAGCCCCCCAGGGAGTTTCTTTGTTGAGGCTTTCTTT.